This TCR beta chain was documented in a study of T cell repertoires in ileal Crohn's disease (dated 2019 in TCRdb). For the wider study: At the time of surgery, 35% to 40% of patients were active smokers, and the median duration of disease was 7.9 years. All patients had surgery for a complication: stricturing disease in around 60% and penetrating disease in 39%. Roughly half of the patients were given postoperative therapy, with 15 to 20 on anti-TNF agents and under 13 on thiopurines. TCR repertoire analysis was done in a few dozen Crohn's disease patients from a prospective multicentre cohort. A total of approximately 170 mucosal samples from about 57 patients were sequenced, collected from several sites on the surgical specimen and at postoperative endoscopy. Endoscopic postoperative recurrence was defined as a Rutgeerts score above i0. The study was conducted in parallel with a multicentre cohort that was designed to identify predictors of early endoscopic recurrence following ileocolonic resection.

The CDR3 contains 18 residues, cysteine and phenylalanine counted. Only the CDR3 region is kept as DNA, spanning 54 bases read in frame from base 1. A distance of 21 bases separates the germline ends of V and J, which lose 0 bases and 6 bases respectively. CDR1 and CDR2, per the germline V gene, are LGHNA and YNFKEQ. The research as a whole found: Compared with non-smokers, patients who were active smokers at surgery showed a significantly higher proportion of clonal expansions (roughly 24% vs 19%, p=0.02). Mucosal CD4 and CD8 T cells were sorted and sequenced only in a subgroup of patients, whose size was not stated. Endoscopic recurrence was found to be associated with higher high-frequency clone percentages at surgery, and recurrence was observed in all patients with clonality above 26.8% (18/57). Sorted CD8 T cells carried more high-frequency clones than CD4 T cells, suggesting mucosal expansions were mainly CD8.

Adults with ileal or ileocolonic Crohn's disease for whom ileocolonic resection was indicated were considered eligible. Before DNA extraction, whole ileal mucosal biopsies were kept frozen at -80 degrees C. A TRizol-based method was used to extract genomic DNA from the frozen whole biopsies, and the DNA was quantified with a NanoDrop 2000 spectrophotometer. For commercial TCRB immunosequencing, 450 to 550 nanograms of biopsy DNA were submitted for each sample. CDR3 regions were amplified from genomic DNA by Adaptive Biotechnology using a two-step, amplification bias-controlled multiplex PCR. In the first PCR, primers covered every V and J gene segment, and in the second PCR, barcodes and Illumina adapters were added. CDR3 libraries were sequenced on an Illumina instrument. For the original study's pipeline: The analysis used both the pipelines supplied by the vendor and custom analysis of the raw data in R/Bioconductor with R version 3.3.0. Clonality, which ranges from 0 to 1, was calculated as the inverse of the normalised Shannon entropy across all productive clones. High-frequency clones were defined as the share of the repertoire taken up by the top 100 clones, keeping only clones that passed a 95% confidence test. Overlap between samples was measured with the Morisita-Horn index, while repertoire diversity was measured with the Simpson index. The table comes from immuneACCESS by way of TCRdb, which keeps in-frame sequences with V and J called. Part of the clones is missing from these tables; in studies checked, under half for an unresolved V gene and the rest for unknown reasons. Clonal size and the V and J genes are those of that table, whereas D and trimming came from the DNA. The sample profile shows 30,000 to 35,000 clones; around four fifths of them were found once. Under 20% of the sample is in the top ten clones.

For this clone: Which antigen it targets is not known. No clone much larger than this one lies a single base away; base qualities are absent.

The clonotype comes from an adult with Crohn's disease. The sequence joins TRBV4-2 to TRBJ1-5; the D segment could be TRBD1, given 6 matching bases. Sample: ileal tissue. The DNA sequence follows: TGTGCCAGCAGCCAAGATCCCCCTGGCAGGGGTCGTCGTCAGCCCCAGCATTTT. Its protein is CASSQDPPGRGRRQPQHF.